This TCR beta chain was captured by sequencing in a study of blood T cell repertoires in COVID-19. Study-wide background: The study drew acute and convalescent COVID-19 samples from the United States, Italy and Spain. In each case, the material was cDNA or gDNA derived from T cells, B-cell-depleted T cells, or PBMCs.

Seattle cases were enrolled at active infection and followed longitudinally. Looked up from germline, CDR1 is ENHRY and CDR2 is SYGVKD. The CDR3 contains 13 residues. Trimming cost V 5 bases and J 4 bases; bases outside gene matches: 2. The data were produced by immunoSEQ multiplex PCR, yet TCRdb's version contains in-frame clones alone and is incomplete. This sample yields over 70,000 clones, of which over 60% are seen a single time; approximately 2.3% belongs to the top ten. This chain joins TRBV10-3 and TRBJ1-5, with 7 bases aligning to TRBD1. The sequencing input was peripheral blood. This clonotype originated in a man between 65 and 85 years old with COVID-19, enrolled during active disease. The CDR3 DNA reads as TGTGCCATCAGTTTACAGGGGAATCAGCCCCAGCATTTT. It codes for CAISLQGNQPQHF.